This T cell receptor beta chain was captured in a study of resident and recirculating memory T cells in vitiligo. Data came from immunoSEQ multiplex PCR; TCRdb stores just in-frame clones and leaves some out. The table lists 40,000 to 50,000 clones, 80% to 95% of them singletons. Stable patients also lacked confetti depigmentation, a sign of active vitiligo. No vitiligo treatment was given during the prior three months. Germline CDR1 is SQVTM and CDR2 is ANQGSEA. The CDR3 totals 13 residues. J gave up 10 bases and V 7 bases, and 10 bases lay outside the gene matches. The chain combines TRBV29-1 with TRBJ2-1; 10 bases fit TRBD2. The material sequenced was blood. The sequence was collected from a male donor with vitiligo. CDR3 protein: CSAVAGGLTEQFF. CDR3 coding DNA: TGCAGCGCTGTAGCGGGGGGCCTCACGGAGCAGTTCTTC.